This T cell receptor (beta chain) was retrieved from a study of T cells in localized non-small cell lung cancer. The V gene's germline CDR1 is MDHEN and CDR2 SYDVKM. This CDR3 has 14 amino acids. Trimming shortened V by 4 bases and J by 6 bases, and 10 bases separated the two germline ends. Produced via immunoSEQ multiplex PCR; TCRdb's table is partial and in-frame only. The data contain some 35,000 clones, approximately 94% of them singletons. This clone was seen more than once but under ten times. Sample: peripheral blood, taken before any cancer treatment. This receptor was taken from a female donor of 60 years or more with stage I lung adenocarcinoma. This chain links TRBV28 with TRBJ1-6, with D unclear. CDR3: CASSYGPSNSPLHF. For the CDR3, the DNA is TGTGCCAGCAGTTATGGTCCGAGTAATTCACCCCTCCACTTT.